This T cell receptor beta chain stems from a study of T cell repertoires in cytomegalovirus infection. Study background: Both CMV infection and a matching HLA type were indicated by public TCR beta signatures. Study observations and caveats: The cumulative frequency of public TCR beta families identified carriers of CMV plus the relevant HLA. Ex vivo, HLA-C-restricted CMV-specific TCR beta clonotypes prevailed over the rest of the response.

This CDR3 is built from 14 residues. J gave up 2 bases and V 3 bases, and 3 bases lay outside the gene matches. Germline CDR1 is LNHDA and CDR2 is SQIVND (reference sequence). In regard to this clonotype: The antigen is undetermined.

From the reads, TCRdb called clonotypes with MiXCR, one entry per CDR3 protein. The table lists about 450,000 distinct CDR3 sequences, about a third of them singletons, with approximately 15% in the top ten. The material sequenced was PBMCs. The clonotype was recovered from a human donor in good health (CMV status not recorded). Some clones in this sample may be carry-over from other donors' samples. This chain connects TRBV19 to TRBJ1-2; 7 nucleotides match TRBD1. This CDR3 is CASSIRQGNYGYTF. The CDR3 DNA follows: TGTGCCAGTAGTATTCGACAGGGAAACTATGGCTACACCTTC.